The clone carrying this TCR beta chain was observed at least ten times. What it recognizes is unknown. The sample originates from a study of identical twins. CDR1 and CDR2 (germline): SGHTA, FQGNSA. The CDR3 sequence is 14 residues long. V was trimmed by 2 bases and J by 1 base, leaving 7 bases between them. A universal primer site came from template switching; cDNA carried unique molecular identifiers. TCRdb analysed the 5' RACE reads with MiXCR anew, one entry per CDR3 protein. The sample contains 700,000 or so distinct CDR3 sequences, 8.6% of which appear only once. Study findings and constraints: Twins shared beta out-of-frame sequences in excess, but this excess was weaker.

The sample was also reused in another study, on yellow fever vaccine responses in identical twins. Per that paper: Twins showed a vaccine T cell response that reportedly seemed partly convergent, partly personalized.

This TCR came from a woman aged 18-30 years in good health. Sequencing was done on a sample of PBMCs. This chain joins TRBV7-2 and TRBJ2-3; D is undetermined. CDR3 sequence reads: CASSLIWGTDTQYF. In DNA, the CDR3 is TGTGCCAGCAGCTTAATTTGGGGCACAGATACGCAGTATTTT.